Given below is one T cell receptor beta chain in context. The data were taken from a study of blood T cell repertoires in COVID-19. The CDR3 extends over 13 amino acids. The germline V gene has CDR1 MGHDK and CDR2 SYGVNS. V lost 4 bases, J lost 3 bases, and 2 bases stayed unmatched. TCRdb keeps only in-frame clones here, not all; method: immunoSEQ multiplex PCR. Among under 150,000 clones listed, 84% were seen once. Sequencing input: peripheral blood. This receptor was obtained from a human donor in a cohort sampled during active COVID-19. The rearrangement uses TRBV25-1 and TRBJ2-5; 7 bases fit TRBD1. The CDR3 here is CASSADREETQYF. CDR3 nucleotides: TGTGCCAGCAGTGCAGACAGGGAAGAGACCCAGTACTTC.